These 3 T cell receptor beta chains share one sample of origin, sequenced in a study of blood T cell repertoires in COVID-19. Profiled with immunoSEQ multiplex PCR; TCRdb holds only in-frame clones, not every one. The table records 250,000 to 400,000 clones, roughly 90% of them present only once. The sequenced sample consisted of peripheral blood. These receptors originate from a woman between 25 and 40 years old with COVID-19, enrolled during active disease.

The chain recombines TRBV6-4 with TRBJ1-2, with a tentative D call TRBD1 (5 bases). Trimming took off 2 bases at V and 7 bases at J, with 14 bases between the two ends. CDR3 length equals 14 residues. CDR1 and CDR2 from the germline V gene are MRHNA and SNTAGT. The CDR3: CASSDRRGERGYTF. CDR3 bases: TGTGCCAGCAGTGACAGGCGGGGGGAGCGTGGCTACACCTTC.

This clone was observed once. V is TRBV28 and J is TRBJ2-7, with 8 bases fitting TRBD2. Per the germline V gene, CDR1 is MDHEN and CDR2 is SYDVKM. Trimming removed 3 bases from V and 4 bases from J; junction bases left unmatched: 2. This CDR3 contains 13 residues. For the CDR3, the DNA is TGTGCCAGCAGTTTCGGGGGGGGGTACGAGCAGTACTTC. Translation gives CASSFGGGYEQYF.

The chain is built from TRBV11-2 and TRBJ2-2; TRBD2 might be the D (5 bases). Germline V gene data show CDR1 as SGHAT and CDR2 as FQNNGV. This CDR3 spans 15 amino acids. V was cut by 6 bases and J by 6 bases, with 17 bases left in between. This CDR3 reads CASSIGGGRAGELFF. CDR3 DNA: TGTGCCAGCAGTATCGGCGGAGGACGGGCCGGGGAGCTGTTTTTT.